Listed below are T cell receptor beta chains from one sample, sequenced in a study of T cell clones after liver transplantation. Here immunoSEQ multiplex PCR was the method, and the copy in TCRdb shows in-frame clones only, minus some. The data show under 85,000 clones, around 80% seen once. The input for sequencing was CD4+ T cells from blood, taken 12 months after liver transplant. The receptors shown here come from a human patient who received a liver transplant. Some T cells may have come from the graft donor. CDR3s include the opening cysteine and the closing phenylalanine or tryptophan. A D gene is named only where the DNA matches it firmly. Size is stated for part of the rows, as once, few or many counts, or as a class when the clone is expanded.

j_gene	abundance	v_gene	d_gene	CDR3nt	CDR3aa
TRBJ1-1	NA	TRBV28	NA	TGTGCCAGCAGCCGGTGGCGGTTGAACACTGAAGCTTTCTTT	CASSRWRLNTEAFF
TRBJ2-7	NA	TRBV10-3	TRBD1	TGTGCCATCAGTGAGTCCGGAACAGGGGGCGAGCAGTACTTC	CAISESGTGGEQYF
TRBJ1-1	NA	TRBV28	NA	TGTGCCAGCAGTTTCCCGCGACAGGTGGCTTTCTTT	CASSFPRQVAFF
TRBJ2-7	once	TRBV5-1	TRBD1	TGCGCCAGCAGCTTAGGGGACAGTCGTTTTGGCGAGCAGTACTTC	CASSLGDSRFGEQYF
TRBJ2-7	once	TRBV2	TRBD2	TGTGCCAGCAGTGTAAGACTAGCGGGAGTTGAGCAGTACTTC	CASSVRLAGVEQYF
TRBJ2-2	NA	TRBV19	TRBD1	TGTGCCAGTAGCAGCGACAGGGCCCCGCCGAACACCGGGGAGCTGTTTTTT	CASSSDRAPPNTGELFF
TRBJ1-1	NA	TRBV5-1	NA	TGCGCCAGCAGCTTGGGGGGGGCGCCCACTGAAGCTTTCTTT	CASSLGGAPTEAFF
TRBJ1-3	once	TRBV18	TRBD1	TGTGCCAGCTCCCTTATGACAGGGGCCCTCCTCTTCTCTGGAAACACCATATATTTT	CASSLMTGALLFSGNTIYF
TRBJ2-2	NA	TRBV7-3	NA	TGTGCCAGCGGTAGCTACCAAAACACCGGGGAGCTGTTTTTT	CASGSYQNTGELFF
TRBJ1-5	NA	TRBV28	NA	TGTGCCAGCAGCCCTGGGACGGGCAGCAATCAGCCCCAGCATTTT	CASSPGTGSNQPQHF
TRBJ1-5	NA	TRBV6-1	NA	TGTGCCAGCAGTGAAGTTAGTAGGGGTCTTAGCAATCAGCCCCAGCATTTT	CASSEVSRGLSNQPQHF
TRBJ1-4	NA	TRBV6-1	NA	TGTGCCAGCAGGATGGGGGGAAGGGATGAAAAACTGTTTTTT	CASRMGGRDEKLFF
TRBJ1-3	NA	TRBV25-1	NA	TGTGCCAGCAGTGAATCGGGGGTTTCGGGAAACACCATATATTTT	CASSESGVSGNTIYF
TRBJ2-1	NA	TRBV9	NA	TGTGCCAGCAGCGTAGGTGTCCCGTCCTACAATGAGCAGTTCTTC	CASSVGVPSYNEQFF
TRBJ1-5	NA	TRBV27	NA	TGTGCCAGCAGTTTAAATTTTGGGACAATGAAGAATCAGCCCCAGCATTTT	CASSLNFGTMKNQPQHF
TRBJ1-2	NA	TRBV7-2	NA	TGTGCCAGCAGCCCCCGGGACATGTATGGCTACACCTTC	CASSPRDMYGYTF
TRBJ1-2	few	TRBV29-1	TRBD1	TGCAGCGGCTTCGGGACAGCCTATGGCTACACCTTC	CSGFGTAYGYTF
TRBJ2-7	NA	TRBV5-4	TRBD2	TGTGCCAGCAGCTATGGACTAGCGGGAGGGGAGCAGTACTTC	CASSYGLAGGEQYF
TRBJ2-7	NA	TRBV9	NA	TGTGCCAGCAGCGTGGGCAGGGAAGGTACGCAGTACTTC	CASSVGREGTQYF
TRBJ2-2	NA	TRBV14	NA	TGTGCCAGCAGCCTGCCTGGTAGTTTAAACACCGGGGAGCTGTTTTTT	CASSLPGSLNTGELFF
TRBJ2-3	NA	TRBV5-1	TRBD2	TGCGCCAGCAGCTGGCAAGGACTAGCGGGAGGTGGTACGCAGTATTTT	CASSWQGLAGGGTQYF
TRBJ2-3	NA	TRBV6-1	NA	TGTGCCAGCAGTGAAAACTTAGATACGCAGTATTTT	CASSENLDTQYF
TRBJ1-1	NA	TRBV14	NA	TGTGCCAGCAGCCAAGATTTTGGGCAGCCAGGACTCTCCACTGAAGCTTTCTTT	CASSQDFGQPGLSTEAFF
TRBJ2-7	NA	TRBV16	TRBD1	TGTGCCAGCAGCCGACGAGACAGGGCGGGCGAGCAGTACTTC	CASSRRDRAGEQYF